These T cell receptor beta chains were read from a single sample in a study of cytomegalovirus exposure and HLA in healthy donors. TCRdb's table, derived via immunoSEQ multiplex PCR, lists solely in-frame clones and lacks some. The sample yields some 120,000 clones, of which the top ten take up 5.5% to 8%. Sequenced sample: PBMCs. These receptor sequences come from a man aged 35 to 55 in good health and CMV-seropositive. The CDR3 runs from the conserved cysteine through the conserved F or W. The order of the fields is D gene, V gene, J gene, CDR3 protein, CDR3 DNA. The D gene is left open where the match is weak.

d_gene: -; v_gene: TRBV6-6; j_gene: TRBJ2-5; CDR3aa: CASSVSPQETQYF; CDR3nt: TGTGCCAGCAGTGTATCCCCCCAAGAGACCCAGTACTTC
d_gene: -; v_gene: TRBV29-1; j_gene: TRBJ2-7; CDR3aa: CSVETVSGRRGTPYEQYF; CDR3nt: TGCAGCGTTGAAACCGTGAGTGGTCGAAGGGGGACACCCTACGAGCAGTACTTC
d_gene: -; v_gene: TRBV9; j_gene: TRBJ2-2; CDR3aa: CASTRGSHGELFF; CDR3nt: TGTGCCAGCACGCGAGGGAGTCACGGGGAGCTGTTTTTT
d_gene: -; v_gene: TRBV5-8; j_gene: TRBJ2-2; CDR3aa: CASRSRDRSYNTGELFF; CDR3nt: TGTGCCAGCAGGTCTCGAGACAGGAGTTATAACACCGGGGAGCTGTTTTTT
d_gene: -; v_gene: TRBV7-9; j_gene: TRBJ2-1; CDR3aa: CASSYTDEQFF; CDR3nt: TGTGCCAGCAGTTATACGGATGAGCAGTTCTTC
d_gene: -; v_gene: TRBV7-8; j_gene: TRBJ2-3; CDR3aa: CASSLDLGRTDTQYF; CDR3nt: TGTGCCAGCAGCTTAGACCTCGGTCGCACAGATACGCAGTATTTT
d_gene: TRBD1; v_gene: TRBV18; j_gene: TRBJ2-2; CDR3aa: CASSTGTGVNTGELFF; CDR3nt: TGTGCCAGCTCAACAGGGACAGGAGTCAACACCGGGGAGCTGTTTTTT
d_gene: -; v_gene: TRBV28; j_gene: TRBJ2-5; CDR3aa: CASSPLSGSQETQYF; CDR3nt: TGTGCCAGCAGTCCCCTTTCTGGCAGCCAAGAGACCCAGTACTTC
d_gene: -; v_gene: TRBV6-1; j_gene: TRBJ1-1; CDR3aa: CASSAKQTVNTEAFF; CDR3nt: TGTGCCAGCAGTGCCAAACAGACCGTGAACACTGAAGCTTTCTTT
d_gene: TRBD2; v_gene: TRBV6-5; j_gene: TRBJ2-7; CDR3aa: CASTASGTSSYEQYF; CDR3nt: TGTGCCAGCACCGCTAGCGGGACTAGCTCCTACGAGCAGTACTTC
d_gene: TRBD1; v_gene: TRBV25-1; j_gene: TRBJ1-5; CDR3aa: CASSERGQGGNQPQHF; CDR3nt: TGTGCCAGCAGTGAAAGGGGACAGGGGGGCAATCAGCCCCAGCATTTT
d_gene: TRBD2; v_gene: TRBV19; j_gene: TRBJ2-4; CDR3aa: CASGTGTSGNIQYF; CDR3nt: TGTGCCAGTGGAACCGGGACTAGCGGAAACATTCAGTACTTC
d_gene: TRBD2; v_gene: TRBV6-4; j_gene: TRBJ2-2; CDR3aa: CASSQRPKTSGDTGELFF; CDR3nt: TGTGCCAGCAGTCAGAGGCCTAAGACTAGCGGGGACACCGGGGAGCTGTTTTTT
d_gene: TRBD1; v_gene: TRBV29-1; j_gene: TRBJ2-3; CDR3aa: CSSGTDPTDTQYF; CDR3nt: TGCAGCTCCGGGACAGACCCCACAGATACGCAGTATTTT
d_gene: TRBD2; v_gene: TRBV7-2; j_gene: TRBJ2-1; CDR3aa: CASSSSGTTDNEQFF; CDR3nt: TGTGCCAGCAGCTCGAGCGGGACTACCGACAATGAGCAGTTCTTC
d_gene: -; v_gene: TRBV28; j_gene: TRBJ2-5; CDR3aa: CASSLEAPQETQYF; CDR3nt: TGTGCCAGCAGTTTAGAGGCACCCCAAGAGACCCAGTACTTC
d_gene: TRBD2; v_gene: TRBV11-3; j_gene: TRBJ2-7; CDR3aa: CASSLTGGVGEQYF; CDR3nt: TGTGCCAGCAGCCTTACGGGAGGTGTGGGCGAGCAGTACTTC
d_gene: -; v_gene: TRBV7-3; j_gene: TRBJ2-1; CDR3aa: CASSSGTPGLREQFF; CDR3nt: TGTGCCAGCAGCTCCGGGACACCCGGACTCCGGGAGCAGTTCTTC
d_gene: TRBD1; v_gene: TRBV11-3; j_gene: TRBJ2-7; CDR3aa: CASSVTGQSREQYF; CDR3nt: TGTGCCAGCAGCGTTACGGGACAGTCTCGAGAGCAGTACTTC
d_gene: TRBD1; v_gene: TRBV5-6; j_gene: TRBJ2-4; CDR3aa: CASSPQDRRAKNIQYF; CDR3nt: TGTGCCAGCAGCCCCCAGGACAGGAGAGCCAAAAACATTCAGTACTTC
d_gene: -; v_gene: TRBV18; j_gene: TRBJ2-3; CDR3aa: CASSPPKAVYMDTQYF; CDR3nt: TGTGCCAGCTCACCACCTAAGGCGGTCTACATGGATACGCAGTATTTT
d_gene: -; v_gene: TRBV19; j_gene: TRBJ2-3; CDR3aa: CASSDKGGPTDTQYF; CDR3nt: TGTGCCAGTAGCGACAAAGGAGGACCCACAGATACGCAGTATTTT
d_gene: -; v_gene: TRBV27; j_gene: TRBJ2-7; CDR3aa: CASSLSLTSSYEQYF; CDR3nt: TGTGCCAGCAGTTTATCGTTGACTAGTTCCTACGAGCAGTACTTC
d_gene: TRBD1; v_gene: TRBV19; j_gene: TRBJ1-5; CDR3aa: CASSTGQGTQPQHF; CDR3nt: TGTGCCAGTAGTACAGGACAGGGAACTCAGCCCCAGCATTTT
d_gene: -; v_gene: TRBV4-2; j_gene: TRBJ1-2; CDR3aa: CASSQGGGTSNYGYTF; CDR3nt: TGTGCCAGCAGCCAAGGAGGGGGAACTTCTAACTATGGCTACACCTTC
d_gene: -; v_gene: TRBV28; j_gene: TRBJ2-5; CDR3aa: CASSSQPPLVRETQYF; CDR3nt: TGTGCCAGCAGTTCCCAACCACCCCTTGTGAGGGAGACCCAGTACTTC
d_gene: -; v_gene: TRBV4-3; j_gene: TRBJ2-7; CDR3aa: CASSQDVTYEQYF; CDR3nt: TGCGCCAGCAGCCAAGATGTTACCTACGAGCAGTACTTC
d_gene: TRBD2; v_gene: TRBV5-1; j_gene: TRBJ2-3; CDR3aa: CASSPRSLASGPSTDTQYF; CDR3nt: TGCGCCAGCAGCCCCCGTTCCCTCGCTAGCGGACCTAGCACAGATACGCAGTATTTT
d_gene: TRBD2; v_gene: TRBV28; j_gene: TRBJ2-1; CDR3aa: CASRPSGKDNEQFF; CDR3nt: TGTGCCAGCAGGCCAAGCGGGAAAGACAATGAGCAGTTCTTC
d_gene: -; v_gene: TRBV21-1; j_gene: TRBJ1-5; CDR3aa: CASSKYFEPGQGSYSNQPQHF; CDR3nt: TGTGCCAGCAGCAAATACTTTGAACCGGGACAGGGGAGTTATAGCAATCAGCCCCAGCATTTT
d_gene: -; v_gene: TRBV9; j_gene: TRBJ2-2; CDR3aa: CASSVDGGGLTGELFF; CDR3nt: TGTGCCAGCAGCGTAGATGGAGGGGGCCTCACCGGGGAGCTGTTTTTT
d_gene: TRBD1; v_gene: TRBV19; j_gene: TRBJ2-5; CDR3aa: CASSIRDRGLETQYF; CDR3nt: TGTGCCAGTAGTATAAGGGACAGGGGGCTGGAGACCCAGTACTTC
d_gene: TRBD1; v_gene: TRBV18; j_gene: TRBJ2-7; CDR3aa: CASSPGTAYEQYF; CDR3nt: TGTGCCAGCTCACCAGGGACAGCCTACGAGCAGTACTTC